This TCR beta chain was obtained from a study of cytomegalovirus exposure and HLA in healthy donors. Turning to the study itself: Researchers previously reported finding roughly 120 million unique TCR beta sequences from about 179 million T cells. Findings of the study overall: Immune exposure information available was restricted to CMV serostatus. The dataset shows that most TCR sequences were rare, while some public TCRs occurred in many donors. A later analysis by the authors found several of the most significant clusters apparently linked to common viral pathogens.

Germline V gene data show CDR1 as SGHTS and CDR2 as YDEGEE. V dropped 3 bases and J dropped 9 bases, with 16 bases sitting between them. The CDR3 covers 14 residues. As for this clone: Its antigen is currently unknown.

13 Jbeta primers and 60 Vbeta primers were used for the PCR. Assay used: immunoSEQ multiplex PCR; TCRdb lists only in-frame clones, some missing. Among some 160,000 clones listed, 72% were seen once. Sequences were obtained from PBMCs. J is TRBJ1-5 and V is TRBV5-8, with D hard to call. The receptor's source is a middle-aged man in good health and CMV-seronegative. CDR3 coding DNA: TGTGCCAGCAGCTCTGAATGGACTCTTAGGCCCCAGCATTTT. Amino acid sequence: CASSSEWTLRPQHF.